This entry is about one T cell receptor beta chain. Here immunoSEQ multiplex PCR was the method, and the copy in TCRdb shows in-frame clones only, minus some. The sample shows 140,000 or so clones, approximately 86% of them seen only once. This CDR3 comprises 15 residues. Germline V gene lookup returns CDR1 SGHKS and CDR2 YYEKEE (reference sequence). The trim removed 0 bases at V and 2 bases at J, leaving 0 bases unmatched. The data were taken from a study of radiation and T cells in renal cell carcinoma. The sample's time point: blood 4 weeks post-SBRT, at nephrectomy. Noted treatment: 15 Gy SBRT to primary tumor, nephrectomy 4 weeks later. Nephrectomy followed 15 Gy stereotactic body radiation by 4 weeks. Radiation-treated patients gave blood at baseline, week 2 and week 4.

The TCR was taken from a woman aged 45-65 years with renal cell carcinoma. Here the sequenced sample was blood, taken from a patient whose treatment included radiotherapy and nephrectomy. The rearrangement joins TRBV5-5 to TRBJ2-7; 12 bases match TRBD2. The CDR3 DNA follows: TGTGCCAGCAGCTTGGCTAGCGGGGGGGCCTACGAGCAGTACTTC. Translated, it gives CASSLASGGAYEQYF.